The 23 T cell receptor beta chains given below trace back to one sample, sequenced in a study of blood T cell repertoires in COVID-19. Assay used: immunoSEQ multiplex PCR; TCRdb lists only in-frame clones, some missing. The sample holds fewer than 200,000 clones, approximately 82% seen once. Sequencing used PBMCs or T cells enriched from blood (not recorded which). The origin of the receptors is a woman aged 45-60 years who had recovered from COVID-19.

A few counts support this clone. The rearrangement links TRBV19 to TRBJ1-1, with 8 bases aligning to TRBD1. With V trimmed by 6 bases and J by 6 bases, 6 bases remained unmatched. Germline V lookup: CDR1 LNHDA, CDR2 SQIVND (reference sequence). The CDR3 has 13 residues. DNA for the CDR3: TGTGCCAGTAGCAGGGGGCGCGGGTCTGAAGCTTTCTTT. Translating it yields CASSRGRGSEAFF. Full variable domain (remainder filled in from reference TRBV19 and TRBJ1-1): DGGITQSPKYLFRKEGQNVTLSCEQNLNHDAMYWYRQDPGQGLRLIYYSQIVNDFQKGDIAEGYSVSREKKESFPLTVTSAQKNPTAFYLCASSRGRGSEAFFGQGTRLTVV.

The chain carries TRBV30 and TRBJ1-5; the match to TRBD1 covers 11 bases. V lost 4 bases and J lost 2; bases outside the gene matches: 4. Germline V gives CDR1 GTSNPN, CDR2 SVGIG (reference sequence). The length of the CDR3 is 15 residues. CDR3 region: CAWKDRGLGNQPQHF. In DNA form, the CDR3 reads TGTGCCTGGAAGGACAGGGGGCTTGGCAATCAGCCCCAGCATTTT.

In its sample, this clone was seen a few times. The chain recombines TRBV28 with TRBJ1-2; 9 bases are a match to TRBD1. This CDR3 is built from 14 residues. The germline V gene encodes CDR1 MDHEN and CDR2 SYDVKM. V shed 4 bases and J 4 bases; nucleotides not matched to a gene: 4. The CDR3: CASSSGQGSYGYTF. DNA of the CDR3: TGTGCCAGCAGTTCCGGACAGGGGTCCTATGGCTACACCTTC.

CDR3 coding DNA: TGTGCCAGCAGCTTATTGGGTACGGGAGGGACCTACGAGCAGTACTTC. Protein product: CASSLLGTGGTYEQYF. The rearrangement joins TRBV7-8 to TRBJ2-7; 8 bases map to TRBD2. The CDR3 is 16 amino acids. Germline trimming cut 2 bases from V and 2 bases from J; bases unmatched to any gene: 8. The germline V gene has CDR1 SGHVS and CDR2 FQNEAQ.

The genes are TRBV19 and TRBJ1-6, with D unresolved. Germline V gene lookup returns CDR1 LNHDA and CDR2 SQIVND (reference sequence). CDR3 length: 13 residues. The ends were cut back, 6 bases at V and 7 bases at J, with 10 bases in the middle. For the CDR3, the DNA is TGTGCCAGTAGGAACCCCGGGAATTCACCCCTCCACTTT. It is translated as CASRNPGNSPLHF.

V and J are TRBV9 and TRBJ2-2; 7 bases align to TRBD1. CDR1 is SGDLS and CDR2 is YYNGEE in the germline V gene. The J segment lost 8 bases and the V segment lost 3 bases, leaving 4 bases of the junction unmatched. The CDR3 sequence is 13 residues long. The CDR3 reads CASSAGQFGELFF. DNA for the CDR3: TGTGCCAGCAGCGCGGGACAGTTTGGGGAGCTGTTTTTT.

The chain links TRBV3-1 (or the pseudogene TRBV3-2) to TRBJ2-2; a possible D gene is TRBD2 (6 bases). Germline-derived CDR1 and CDR2 are LGHDT and YNNKEL (reference sequence). The CDR3 sequence is 14 residues long. Trimming pared 3 bases from V and 5 bases from J, leaving 10 bases between. The CDR3 here is CASSHGLRTGELFF. The CDR3 DNA reads TGTGCCAGCAGCCACGGACTAAGAACCGGGGAGCTGTTTTTT.

The gene calls are TRBV10-1 and TRBJ2-2; TRBD2 matches at 12 bases. The CDR3 extends over 13 amino acids. J gave up 8 bases and V 6 bases, and 1 base lay outside the gene matches. Germline V gene sequence: CDR1 WNHNN, CDR2 SYGVQD (reference sequence). The CDR3 DNA sequence: TGCGCCAGCAGCGGACTAGCGGGGGGGGAGCTGTTTTTT. Encoded protein: CASSGLAGGELFF.

The V gene is TRBV28, the J gene TRBJ2-1; D not certain. Germline V gives CDR1 MDHEN, CDR2 SYDVKM. Trimming pared 9 bases from V and 4 bases from J, leaving 7 bases between. This CDR3 is built from 11 residues. The CDR3 loop reads CASLSYNEQFF. Written as DNA, the CDR3 is TGTGCCAGTCTAAGTTACAATGAGCAGTTCTTC.

The rearrangement joins TRBV28 to TRBJ1-1; possibly TRBD1 for D (5 bases). The CDR3 contains 13 residues. V was cut by 8 bases and J by 2 bases, with 12 bases left in between. Germline V CDR1 and CDR2: MDHEN, SYDVKM. CDR3 sequence reads: CASPGGENTEAFF. The CDR3 nucleotides read TGTGCCAGCCCCGGGGGAGAAAACACTGAAGCTTTCTTT.

The chain recombines TRBV19 with TRBJ2-3; 14 bases fit TRBD2. With 3 bases clipped from V and 6 bases from J, the junction kept 5 bases outside the gene matches. The CDR3 has 16 residues. Per germline, CDR1 LNHDA and CDR2 SQIVND (reference sequence). The DNA for the CDR3 is TGTGCCAGTAGTATGTTGGGACTAGCGGGAGCCGATACGCAGTATTTT. This codes for CASSMLGLAGADTQYF.

J is TRBJ2-7 and V is TRBV28, with D possibly being TRBD2 (5 bases). Germline loops: CDR1 MDHEN, CDR2 SYDVKM. V lost 2 bases and J lost 3, with 11 bases in between. The length of the CDR3 is 14 residues. The CDR3 protein is CASSLALASYEQYF. CDR3 DNA sequence: TGTGCCAGCAGTTTAGCCCTAGCAAGCTACGAGCAGTACTTC.

The chain employs TRBV27 and TRBJ2-1, with D unresolved. Trimming stripped 5 bases from V and 0 bases from J, with 11 bases between. In germline, CDR1 is MNHEY, CDR2 SMNVEV (reference sequence). The CDR3 spans 15 residues. The CDR3 is CASSPQASSYNEQFF. Here the CDR3 DNA reads TGTGCCAGCAGTCCCCAAGCAAGCTCCTACAATGAGCAGTTCTTC.

There are many counts of this clone. The chain links TRBV28 to TRBJ1-4; 8 bases fit TRBD1. This CDR3 is 14 amino acids long. After removal of 5 bases from V and 3 bases from J, the junction contained 2 bases not matched to a gene. CDR1 is MDHEN and CDR2 is SYDVKM in the germline V gene. This CDR3 reads CASSPGQANEKLFF. The DNA for the CDR3 is TGTGCCAGCAGTCCGGGACAGGCTAATGAAAAACTGTTTTTT.

The rearrangement links TRBV28 to TRBJ2-1; a weak D match, TRBD1 (5 bases). The germline V gene encodes CDR1 MDHEN and CDR2 SYDVKM. V was pared by 6 bases and J by 9 bases, with 12 bases between. The length of the CDR3 is 12 residues. CDR3 residues: CASSVPGFEQFF. CDR3 sequence (DNA): TGTGCCAGCAGCGTACCAGGGTTTGAGCAGTTCTTC.

V and J are TRBV7-2 and TRBJ2-1; 8 bases fit TRBD2. There are 18 residues in the CDR3. CDR1 and CDR2 from the germline V gene are SGHTA and FQGNSA. J was trimmed by 0 bases and V by 2 bases; bases with no gene match: 9. In DNA form, the CDR3 reads TGTGCCAGCAGCTTACGTTCCCTAAGCGGGAGCTCCTACAATGAGCAGTTCTTC. Translated, it gives CASSLRSLSGSSYNEQFF.

This clone was seen many times. V usage is TRBV2 and J usage is TRBJ1-2, with 7 positions matching TRBD1. Germline V gives CDR1 SNHLY, CDR2 FYNNEI. The CDR3 contains 13 residues. V gave up 7 bases and J gave up 7 bases; unmatched junction bases: 9. This chain's CDR3 is CASITDRDRGYTF. CDR3 sequence (DNA): TGTGCCAGCATTACCGACAGGGATCGTGGCTACACCTTC.

The chain combines TRBV19 with TRBJ2-5, with unresolved D. Germline CDR1 reads LNHDA; CDR2 reads SQIVND (reference sequence). The V end lost 3 bases, the J end lost 7 bases, and 15 bases lay between the germline ends. The CDR3 extends over 14 amino acids. The CDR3 here is CASSMSRGEGTQYF. As DNA, the CDR3 is TGTGCCAGTAGTATGTCGCGCGGAGAAGGGACCCAGTACTTC. Drawing the rest from reference TRBV19 and TRBJ2-5, the complete variable domain is DGGITQSPKYLFRKEGQNVTLSCEQNLNHDAMYWYRQDPGQGLRLIYYSQIVNDFQKGDIAEGYSVSREKKESFPLTVTSAQKNPTAFYLCASSMSRGEGTQYFGPGTRLLVL.

This chain uses TRBV27 with TRBJ1-6, with D unclear. From germline, CDR1 is MNHEY and CDR2 SMNVEV (reference sequence). CDR3 length equals 15 residues. The ends were cut back, 2 bases at V and 7 bases at J, with 12 bases in the middle. CDR3 in amino acids: CASSLAGRRNSPLHF. The DNA of the CDR3 is TGTGCCAGCAGTTTAGCTGGGAGGAGAAATTCACCCCTCCACTTT.

The V call is TRBV29-1, the J call TRBJ2-1; D call uncertain. The germline gives CDR1 SQVTM, CDR2 ANQGSEA. The CDR3 extends over 11 amino acids. The V end was cut by 5 bases, the J end by 9 bases, with 11 bases between. The CDR3 reads CSVRNGAEQFF. The CDR3 DNA follows: TGCAGCGTTCGAAACGGAGCTGAGCAGTTCTTC.

The chain has TRBV7-3 and TRBJ2-1, with TRBD2 matching over 10 bases. V lost 4 bases to trimming and J lost 3 bases; unmatched junction nucleotides: 3. Per germline, CDR1 SGHTA and CDR2 FQGTGA. The CDR3 is made up of 15 amino acids. The CDR3 DNA reads TGTGCCAGCAGCTCCGCTAGCGGGAGCTACAATGAGCAGTTCTTC. It is translated as CASSSASGSYNEQFF.

This clone is a singleton in its sample. This chain uses TRBV6-5 with TRBJ2-7; D is possibly TRBD2 (5 bases). The germline V gene has CDR1 MNHEY and CDR2 SVGAGI. V lost 2 bases and J lost 6, with 11 bases in between. The CDR3 has 13 residues. CDR3 bases: TGTGCCAGCAGTTACGGGGAGAGTGTCGAGCAGTACTTC. Amino acid sequence: CASSYGESVEQYF.

This rearrangement joins TRBV28 to TRBJ2-6; 7 bases align to TRBD1. CDR3 length: 16 amino acids. V was clipped by 6 bases and J by 0 bases; unmatched bases: 5. Looked up from germline, CDR1 is MDHEN and CDR2 is SYDVKM. The CDR3 region is CASRRQGSSGANVLTF. In DNA, the CDR3 is TGTGCCAGCAGACGACAGGGTAGCTCTGGGGCCAACGTCCTGACTTTC.